This TCR beta chain derives from a study of precursors of human CD4 cytotoxic T cells (dated by TCRdb to the late 2010s). A note on the overall study: In total, 14 donors contributed CD4+ memory subsets to the bulk TCR-seq analysis. Sequences for both the TCRalpha and TCRbeta chains came out of the TCR-seq analysis of more than 13 donors (table S7).

To test for a precursor-effector relationship among CD4 cytotoxic T cells, four sorted CD4+ memory subsets (TCM, TEM, IL-7Rhigh TEMRA, IL-7R- TEMRA) underwent bulk UMI-based TCR sequencing. Cells were obtained from peripheral blood mononuclear cells isolated from human blood. This clonotype is assessed as hyperexpanded (1% or more). The antigen it recognizes is unknown. No quality values exist for individual bases; no much larger clone is one base distant. Sequencing relied on an Illumina MiSeq. Per the original workflow: The Shannon-Wiener index, calculated in VDJtools, was used to measure repertoire diversity. TCRbeta clonotypes with a clonotype frequency of at least 3 were defined as expanded. TCRdb reworked the public reads: Q25 trimming with fastp, MiXCR clone assembly, productive beta chains retained. Every entry covers one CDR3 protein and lists the most common genes and DNA from its rows. These V and J calls rely on TCRdb rather than the paper's analysis. For this sample the table gives about 220 distinct CDR3 sequences, of which roughly a third were detected only once. The ten largest clones capture around 48% of the sample.

What the research found in general, with its limitations: IL-7Rhigh and IL-7R- TEMRA subsets showed more restricted TCR repertoires, with lower diversity and more expanded clonotypes, than TCM and TEM subsets. Some bulk TCR-seq comparisons included only 13 of the 14 donors, suggesting not every subset was available for every donor. A larger fraction of IL-7Rhigh TEMRA clonotypes than of TEM or TCM clonotypes was made up of expanded effector clonotypes. The authors noted that a human observational design cannot definitively establish the direction of differentiation between precursor and effector cells.

The V and J ends are trimmed by 0 bases and 6 bases, leaving 8 bases between them. CDR1 MNHEY and CDR2 SVGEGT are derived from the germline V gene. Taken from cysteine to phenylalanine, the CDR3 has 13 residues. Of all the DNA, just the CDR3 is kept, 39 bases in frame from base 1. The sequence came from a human donor in good health. The chain was built from TRBV6-2 or TRBV6-3 and TRBJ1-1; the D gene is not confidently resolved. What was sequenced was memory CD4+ T cells from blood (PBMCs). Read as DNA, the sequence is TGTGCCAGCAGTTACTCGACCGGGGCTGAAGCTTTCTTT. Its protein is CASSYSTGAEAFF.